A selection of T cell receptor beta chains follows, all from one sample in a study of T cell repertoires in cytomegalovirus infection. Via MiXCR, TCRdb re-called the reads, giving one row per CDR3 protein. The table lists about half a million distinct CDR3 sequences, around 35% of them singletons, with about a sixth in the top ten. No antigen is known for these receptors. Sequencing was performed on cultured PBMCs, taken from culture after CMV antigen stimulation. The receptors derive from a human donor in good health (CMV status not recorded). Some clones in this sample may be carry-over from other donors' samples. Both conserved end residues are trimmed from each CDR3. The order of the fields is CDR3 protein, V gene.

cdr3_aa: ASSPPGTGLSEQY
v_call: TRBV7-9

cdr3_aa: ASSLDRRVNTEAF
v_call: TRBV5-1

cdr3_aa: SASRRPNTEAF
v_call: TRBV20-1

cdr3_aa: ASSQDGVDTDTQY
v_call: TRBV7-2

cdr3_aa: ASSRQGSEQY
v_call: TRBV25-1

cdr3_aa: ASSFGVYTEAF
v_call: TRBV28

cdr3_aa: ASSLVSGVASTDTQY
v_call: TRBV7-2

cdr3_aa: SVVGLADTSYNEQF
v_call: TRBV29-1

cdr3_aa: ASSSGPEQF
v_call: TRBV27

cdr3_aa: ASSIRRGRGTEAF
v_call: TRBV5-6

cdr3_aa: SASRGTGYT
v_call: TRBV20-1

cdr3_aa: ASSHTGDAYEQY
v_call: TRBV4-3

cdr3_aa: ASSLRAEETQY
v_call: TRBV7-9

cdr3_aa: ASSPVGSGVIYEQY
v_call: TRBV7-2

cdr3_aa: ASSLESGQNTEAF
v_call: TRBV7-9

cdr3_aa: ASSLQGDTEAF
v_call: TRBV7-2

cdr3_aa: ASSLTTRSHNEQF
v_call: TRBV4-3

cdr3_aa: SARTGNTGELF
v_call: TRBV20-1

cdr3_aa: ASSIAGDRDEQF
v_call: TRBV12-3/TRBV12-4

cdr3_aa: ASSFLGEQF
v_call: TRBV12-3/TRBV12-4

cdr3_aa: ASSWRGISGRPDNEQF
v_call: TRBV11-1

cdr3_aa: ATYNTGDEQF
v_call: TRBV19

cdr3_aa: ASRGQTSGGYT
v_call: TRBV12-3/TRBV12-4

cdr3_aa: ASSPGRETQY
v_call: TRBV19

cdr3_aa: ASSRRDRGTDTQY
v_call: TRBV11-1

cdr3_aa: SARSGIQETQY
v_call: TRBV20-1

cdr3_aa: ASSSSGPYEQY
v_call: TRBV28

cdr3_aa: ASRVSSGSSYNEQF
v_call: TRBV28

cdr3_aa: ASSFGQLSYNEQF
v_call: TRBV11-2

cdr3_aa: ASSIPSAVANEKLF
v_call: TRBV7-6

cdr3_aa: ASSLVSDRNGYT
v_call: TRBV7-6

cdr3_aa: ASSLTEPTDTQY
v_call: TRBV12-3/TRBV12-4

cdr3_aa: AWSPARGNTQY
v_call: TRBV30

cdr3_aa: ASSMTGGLTEAF
v_call: TRBV12-3/TRBV12-4

cdr3_aa: ASSFVGGFTDTQY
v_call: TRBV7-2

cdr3_aa: ASSLGFWTSGRNTGELF
v_call: TRBV7-8

cdr3_aa: ASSPFERGSSYNEQF
v_call: TRBV7-8

cdr3_aa: ASSLDTGAGNTIY
v_call: TRBV12-3/TRBV12-4

cdr3_aa: ASSRKGSEKLF
v_call: TRBV28

cdr3_aa: ASSQSPGLANTYNEQF
v_call: TRBV14

cdr3_aa: ASSYSRDLRGYT
v_call: TRBV6-2/TRBV6-3

cdr3_aa: SATEIRGQETQY
v_call: TRBV20-1

cdr3_aa: ASSSPSFGELF
v_call: TRBV19

cdr3_aa: AKCSSYNEQF
v_call: TRBV12-5

cdr3_aa: ASSLEFGGAGYEQY
v_call: TRBV5-1

cdr3_aa: ASSLMGPNEQF
v_call: TRBV7-8

cdr3_aa: ASRSPDRDYTEAF
v_call: TRBV7-9

cdr3_aa: ASSFRARKTQY
v_call: TRBV5-4

cdr3_aa: ASSLEAGAGEQF
v_call: TRBV7-6

cdr3_aa: ASSLEGRETQY
v_call: TRBV5-4

cdr3_aa: ASSFTVERLGYT
v_call: TRBV28

cdr3_aa: ASSPSPGQGQETQY
v_call: TRBV12-3/TRBV12-4

cdr3_aa: ASSQTGGAQNTEAF
v_call: TRBV5-5

cdr3_aa: ASSSSDRVPNEKLF
v_call: TRBV27

cdr3_aa: ASSLLGVPNTEAF
v_call: TRBV7-2